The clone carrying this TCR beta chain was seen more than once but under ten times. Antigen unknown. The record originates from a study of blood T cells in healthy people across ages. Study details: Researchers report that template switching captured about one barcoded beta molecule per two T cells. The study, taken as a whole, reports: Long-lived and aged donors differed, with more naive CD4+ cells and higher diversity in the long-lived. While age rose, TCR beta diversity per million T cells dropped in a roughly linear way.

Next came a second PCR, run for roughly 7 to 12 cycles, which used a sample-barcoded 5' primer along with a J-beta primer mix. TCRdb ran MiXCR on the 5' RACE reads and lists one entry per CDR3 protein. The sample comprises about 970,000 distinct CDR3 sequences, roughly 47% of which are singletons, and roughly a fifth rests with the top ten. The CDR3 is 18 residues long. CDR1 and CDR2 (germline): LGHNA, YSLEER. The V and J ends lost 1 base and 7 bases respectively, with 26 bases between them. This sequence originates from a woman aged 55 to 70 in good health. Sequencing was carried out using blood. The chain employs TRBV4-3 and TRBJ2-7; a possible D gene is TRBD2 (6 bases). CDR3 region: CASSQGRGPGLTLREQYF. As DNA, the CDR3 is TGCGCCAGCAGCCAAGGTCGTGGCCCGGGACTCACACTGAGGGAGCAGTACTTC.